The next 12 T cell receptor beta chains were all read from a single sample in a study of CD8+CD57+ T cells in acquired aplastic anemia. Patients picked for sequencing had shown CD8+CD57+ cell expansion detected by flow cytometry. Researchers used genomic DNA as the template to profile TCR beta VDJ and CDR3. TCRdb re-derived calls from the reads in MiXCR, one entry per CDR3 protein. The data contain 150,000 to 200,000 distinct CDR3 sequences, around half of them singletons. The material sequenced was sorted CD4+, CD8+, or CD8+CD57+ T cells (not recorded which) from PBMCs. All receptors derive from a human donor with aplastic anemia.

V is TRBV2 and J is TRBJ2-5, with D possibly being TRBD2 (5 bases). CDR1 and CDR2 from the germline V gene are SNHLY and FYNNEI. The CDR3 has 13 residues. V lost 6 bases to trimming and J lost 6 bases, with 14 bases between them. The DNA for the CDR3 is TGTGCCAGCAGGTCCACCGGGATGCAGACCCAGTACTTC. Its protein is CASRSTGMQTQYF. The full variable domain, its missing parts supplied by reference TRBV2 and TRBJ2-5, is EPEVTQTPSHQVTQMGQEVILRCVPISNHLYFYWYRQILGQKVEFLVSFYNNEISEKSEIFDDQFSVERPDGSNFTLKIRSTKLEDSAMYFCASRSTGMQTQYFGPGTRLLVL.

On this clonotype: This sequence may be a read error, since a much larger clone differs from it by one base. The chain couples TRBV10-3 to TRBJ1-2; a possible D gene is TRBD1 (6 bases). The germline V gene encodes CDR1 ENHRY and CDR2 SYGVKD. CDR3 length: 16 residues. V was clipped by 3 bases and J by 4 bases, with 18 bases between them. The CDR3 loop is CAISEHYEGGFYGYTF. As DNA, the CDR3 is TGTGCCATCAGTGAACATTATGAGGGGGGCTTCTATGGCTACACCTTC.

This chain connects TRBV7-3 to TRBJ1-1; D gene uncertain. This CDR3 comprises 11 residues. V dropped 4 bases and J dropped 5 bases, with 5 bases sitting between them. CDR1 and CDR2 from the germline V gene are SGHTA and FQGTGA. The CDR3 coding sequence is TGTGCCAGCAGCTCCGGAACTGAAGCTTTCTTT. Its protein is CASSSGTEAFF.

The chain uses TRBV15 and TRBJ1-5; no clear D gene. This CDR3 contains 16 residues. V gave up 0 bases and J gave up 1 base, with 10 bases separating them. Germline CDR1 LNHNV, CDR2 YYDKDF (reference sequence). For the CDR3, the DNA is TGTGCCACCAGCAGAGATGCAGGTCCGAGCAATCAGCCCCAGCATTTT. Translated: CATSRDAGPSNQPQHF.

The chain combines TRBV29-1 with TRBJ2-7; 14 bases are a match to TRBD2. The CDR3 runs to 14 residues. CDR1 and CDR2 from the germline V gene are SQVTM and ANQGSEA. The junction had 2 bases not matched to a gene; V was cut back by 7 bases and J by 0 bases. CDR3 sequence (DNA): TGCAGCGCTGGGACTAGCGGGAGCTCCTACGAGCAGTACTTC. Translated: CSAGTSGSSYEQYF.

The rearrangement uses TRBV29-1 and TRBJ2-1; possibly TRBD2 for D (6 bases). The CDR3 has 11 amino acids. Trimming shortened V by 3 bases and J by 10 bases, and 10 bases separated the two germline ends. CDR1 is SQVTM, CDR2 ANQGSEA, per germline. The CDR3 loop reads CSVDWGEEQFF. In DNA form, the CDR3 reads TGCAGCGTTGATTGGGGGGAGGAGCAGTTCTTC.

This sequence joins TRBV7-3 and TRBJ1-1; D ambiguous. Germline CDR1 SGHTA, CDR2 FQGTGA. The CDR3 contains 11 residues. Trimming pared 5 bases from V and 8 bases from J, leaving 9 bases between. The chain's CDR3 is CASSPHKEAFF. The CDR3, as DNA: TGTGCCAGCAGCCCCCACAAGGAAGCTTTCTTT.

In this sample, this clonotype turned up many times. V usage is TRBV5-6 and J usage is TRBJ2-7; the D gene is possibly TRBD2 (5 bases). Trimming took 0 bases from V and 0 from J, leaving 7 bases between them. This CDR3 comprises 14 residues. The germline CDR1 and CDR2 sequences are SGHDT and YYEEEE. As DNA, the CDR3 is TGTGCCAGCAGCTTGGGGAGGAGCTCCTACGAGCAGTACTTC. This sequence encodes CASSLGRSSYEQYF.

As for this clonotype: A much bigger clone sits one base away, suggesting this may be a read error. The CDR3 region is CVSSFSVWELFF. In DNA, the CDR3 is TGTGTCAGCAGTTTTTCGGTTTGGGAACTGTTTTTT. The chain uses TRBV6-2 or TRBV6-3 and TRBJ1-4, with D uncertain. From germline, CDR1 is MNHEY and CDR2 SVGEGT. There are 12 residues in the CDR3.

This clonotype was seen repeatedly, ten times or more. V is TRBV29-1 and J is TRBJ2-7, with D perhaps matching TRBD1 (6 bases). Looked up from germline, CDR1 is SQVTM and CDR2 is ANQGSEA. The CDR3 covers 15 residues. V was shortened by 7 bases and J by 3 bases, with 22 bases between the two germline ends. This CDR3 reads CSAISDRNLNYEQYF. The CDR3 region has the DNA TGCAGCGCTATTTCCGACAGGAATCTAAACTACGAGCAGTACTTC.

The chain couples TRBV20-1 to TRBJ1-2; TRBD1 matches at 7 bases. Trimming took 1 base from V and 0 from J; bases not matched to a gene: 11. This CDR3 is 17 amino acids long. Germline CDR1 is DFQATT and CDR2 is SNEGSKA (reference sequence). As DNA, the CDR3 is TGCAGTGCTAGAGCCCCCGGGACAGAGGCTTCTAACTATGGCTACACCTTC. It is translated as CSARAPGTEASNYGYTF.

In DNA form, the CDR3 reads TGTGCCAGCAGCTTACTGGAGACAGCAAATTCACCCCTCCACTTT. Protein product: CASSLLETANSPLHF. The V gene is TRBV7-6, the J gene TRBJ1-6; weak D call: TRBD1 (5 bases). With 2 bases removed from V and 7 bases from J, the gap between germline ends came to 12 bases. CDR1 and CDR2 from the germline V gene are SGHVS and FNYEAQ. The CDR3 consists of 15 residues.